Included here is one T cell receptor beta chain sequence, with context. This clone appeared a single time. No cognate antigen has been identified for it. No base quality information exists; no much larger clone differs at one position. The source of the sample is a study of blood T cell repertoires in COVID-19 (dated by TCRdb to about 2020). For the wider study: For ImmuneRACE Cohort 3, a participant was defined as recovered based on two consecutive negative NP/OP PCR tests, clearance by a healthcare professional, or resolution of symptoms. A freely available public database, intended as a resource for researchers studying the immune response to SARS-CoV-2, is where the repertoires were released. The prospective study material was composed of cDNA or gDNA derived from T cells, B-cell-depleted T cells, or PBMCs. Collaborator samples came from the United States, Italy and Spain and covered acute and convalescent phases of COVID-19. Subjects who had been exposed to COVID-19, were actively infected with it, or had recovered from it provided the deeply sampled blood TCRbeta repertoires that made up the dataset. Samples were obtained from the ongoing ImmuneRACE study (first 160 participants) and from 1,200 or so subjects provided by 6 global collaborators. HLA class I and class II types, where available, came from metadata supplied by the sample provider rather than from assay-based typing. Sample metadata almost always included a de-identified subject ID, COVID-19 status, age in years and sex. Overall study results and their limits: The quantity of clinical and demographic metadata differed by source and by participant and was supplied without curation.

Deletion took 2 bases off V and 0 bases off J, with a span of 9 bases between the germline ends. CDR1 and CDR2 were assigned from the germline V gene as SGDLS and YYNGEE. The cysteine opens and the phenylalanine closes a CDR3 of 15 amino acids. Here the CDR3 DNA is all that survives: 45 bases in frame from base 1. TCRbeta CDR3 regions were amplified from genomic DNA using the immunoSEQ Assay, a bias-controlled multiplex PCR. The published analysis was carried out like this. Nucleated cell counts per sample were estimated from amplification of reference gene primers within the assay. To quantify the absolute abundance of each unique TCRbeta CDR3 rearrangement, sequence reads were collapsed and filtered. For each sample, productive Simpson clonality was calculated as the square root of Simpson's diversity index across productive rearrangements. TCRdb re-hosts the immuneACCESS table, in-frame sequences only. Its copies lack some clones; in the studies checked, an unresolved V gene accounts for under half of them, and the cause for the rest is not known. The D gene and trimming were derived from the DNA, and the V and J assignments and clone size from that table. The sample includes about 170,000 clones, with approximately 79% observed a single time. The ten top clones hold about 20% of the sample.

Enrolling through a virtual design, the prospective study's participants ranged in age from about 18 to 100 years and lived across some 23 United States geographic areas. To assign participants to cohorts, the prospective study relied on clinical history that participants themselves reported in a screening survey and a study questionnaire. In the prospective study, whole blood, serum and a nasopharyngeal or oropharyngeal swab were collected from each participant by mobile phlebotomists. Additional blood draws and questionnaires over an approximately two-month period could optionally be provided by prospective study participants. Before DNA extraction, prospective study blood samples were shipped either frozen or at room temperature.

Sequencing used PBMCs or T cells enriched from blood (not recorded which). The chain was built from TRBV9 and TRBJ2-1; the best D guess is TRBD2, with 6 bases matching. The sequence derives from a woman aged 70-85 years in a cohort exposed to, infected with or recovered from COVID-19 (not recorded which). The CDR3 here reads CASSVGTLSYNEQFF. The nucleotide sequence is TGTGCCAGCAGCGTCGGGACTCTCTCCTACAATGAGCAGTTCTTC.